A single sample gave rise to the 27 T cell receptor beta chains below, sequenced in a study of blood T cell repertoires in COVID-19. Sequencing used immunoSEQ multiplex PCR; TCRdb keeps in-frame clones, though not all of them. This repertoire shows fewer than 350,000 clones, around 86% found once; its top ten account for 2% to 2.5%. Sequenced sample: peripheral blood. Every receptor here comes from a woman aged 25 to 39 who had recovered from COVID-19.

The CDR3 here is CASSSRTVNTEAFF. CDR3 nucleotides: TGTGCCAGCAGCTCCAGGACAGTGAACACTGAAGCTTTCTTT. The chain carries TRBV7-2 and TRBJ1-1; D possibly corresponds to TRBD1 (6 bases). The CDR3 sequence is 14 residues long. Deletions cut 4 bases from V and 0 bases from J, with 9 bases between. Germline-derived CDR1 and CDR2 are SGHTA and FQGNSA.

The rearrangement links TRBV5-1 to TRBJ2-7; perhaps TRBD1 as D (6 bases). Trimming removed 0 bases from V and 6 bases from J, with 16 bases in between. CDR1 and CDR2 from the germline V gene are SGHRS and YFSETQ. This CDR3 spans 15 amino acids. The DNA for the CDR3 is TGCGCCAGCAGCTTGGCCCGGCAGGGGATCGGCGAGCAGTACTTC. The encoded protein is CASSLARQGIGEQYF.

The chain joins TRBV19 to TRBJ2-6; possibly TRBD1 for D (6 bases). V lost 7 bases and J 3 bases, leaving 16 bases between the germline ends. The germline V gene has CDR1 LNHDA and CDR2 SQIVND (reference sequence). CDR3 length equals 16 residues. The CDR3 sequence is CASIMTTRGGANVLTF. The DNA of the CDR3 is TGTGCCAGTATCATGACCACCAGGGGTGGGGCCAACGTCCTGACTTTC.

This chain uses TRBV4-2 with TRBJ2-4; 10 bases align to TRBD1. The V gene end was trimmed by 1 base and the J gene end by 0 bases; junction bases not matched to a gene: 9. The length of the CDR3 is 19 residues. The germline CDR1 and CDR2 sequences are LGHNA and YNFKEQ. CDR3 region: CASSQVMGGTGVAKNIQYF. CDR3 DNA sequence: TGTGCCAGCAGCCAAGTCATGGGGGGGACAGGGGTAGCCAAAAACATTCAGTACTTC.

This clone occurred once. V and J are TRBV6-4 and TRBJ2-3; TRBD2 aligns across 13 bases. J was trimmed by 3 bases and V by 5 bases; bases with no gene match: 2. CDR1 is MRHNA, CDR2 SNTAGT, per germline. This CDR3 is built from 15 residues. The CDR3, as DNA: TGTGCCAGCAGTACTAGCGGGAGGGCGACAGATACGCAGTATTTT. Protein sequence: CASSTSGRATDTQYF.

This clone was detected once. This chain uses TRBV6-5 with TRBJ1-1; maybe TRBD1 (6 bases). CDR1 is MNHEY, CDR2 SVGAGI, per germline. The V gene lost 8 bases and the J gene lost 0 bases, with 16 bases spanning the gap. CDR3 length: 15 amino acids. The CDR3 DNA is TGTGCCAGCTCTATAAAGGGGGTTATGAACACTGAAGCTTTCTTT. Residues: CASSIKGVMNTEAFF.

The chain joins TRBV5-4 to TRBJ2-2; TRBD2 is a possible D gene (5 bases). The CDR3 sequence is 14 residues long. Trimming shortened V by 2 bases and J by 6 bases, and 11 bases separated the two germline ends. Looked up from germline, CDR1 is SGHNT and CDR2 is YYREEE (reference sequence). The CDR3 loop is CASSFSGISGELFF. CDR3 bases: TGTGCCAGCAGCTTTTCCGGGATTTCCGGGGAGCTGTTTTTT.

The J gene is TRBJ2-2, the V gene TRBV2; 10 bases align to TRBD1. The CDR3 totals 15 residues. The V segment lost 2 bases and the J segment 6 bases; nucleotides outside the gene matches: 3. Germline CDR1 is SNHLY and CDR2 is FYNNEI. Here the CDR3 DNA reads TGTGCCAGCAGTGAAAGGACAGGGGGGCCCGGGGAGCTGTTTTTT. It specifies CASSERTGGPGELFF.

The V call is TRBV19, the J call TRBJ2-7; TRBD2 agrees at 13 bases. Germline V gene lookup returns CDR1 LNHDA and CDR2 SQIVND (reference sequence). The CDR3 covers 17 residues. Trimming took 5 bases from V and 0 from J; bases not matched to a gene: 7. CDR3 coding DNA: TGTGCCAGTAGTCGGACTAGCGGGAGCCCTCTCTCCTACGAGCAGTACTTC. It yields the protein CASSRTSGSPLSYEQYF.

The rearrangement joins TRBV2 to TRBJ2-5, with a possible D match to TRBD1 (5 bases). Germline CDR1 and CDR2: SNHLY and FYNNEI. Trimming left V 4 bases short and J 5 bases short, with 8 bases between. The CDR3 runs 12 residues. The CDR3 reads CASSVSGETQYF. The DNA for the CDR3 is TGTGCCAGCAGTGTCTCAGGGGAGACCCAGTACTTC.

This clone was detected a few times. The rearrangement links TRBV4-3 to TRBJ2-3; TRBD2 is a possible D gene (6 bases). Germline assignment: CDR1 LGHNA and CDR2 YSLEER. The CDR3 is made up of 16 amino acids. The V end lost 0 bases, the J end lost 4 bases, and 14 bases lay between the germline ends. This CDR3 reads CASSQDASSAPDTQYF. The CDR3 DNA sequence: TGCGCCAGCAGCCAAGACGCCTCTAGCGCCCCAGATACGCAGTATTTT.

The CDR3 nucleotides are TGTGCCAGGAGTCCGGGACAGGGCCCGTTTAGCTCCTACGAGCAGTACTTC. Its translation is CARSPGQGPFSSYEQYF. The rearrangement joins TRBV19 to TRBJ2-7; 9 bases line up with TRBD1. Germline CDR1 and CDR2: LNHDA and SQIVND (reference sequence). V shed 9 bases and J 0 bases; nucleotides not matched to a gene: 15. This CDR3 contains 17 residues.

V is TRBV28 and J is TRBJ1-5, with D unclear. The germline V gene encodes CDR1 MDHEN and CDR2 SYDVKM. Deletions cut 7 bases from V and 3 bases from J, with 10 bases between. The CDR3 sequence is 13 residues long. The CDR3 sequence: CASTPVHNQPQHF. The DNA for the CDR3 is TGTGCCAGCACGCCGGTGCACAATCAGCCCCAGCATTTT. The whole variable domain, remainder taken from reference TRBV28 and TRBJ1-5, is DVKVTQSSRYLVKRTGEKVFLECVQDMDHENMFWYRQDPGLGLRLIYFSYDVKMKEKGDIPEGYSVSREKKERFSLILESASTNQTSMYLCASTPVHNQPQHFGDGTRLSIL.

This clone showed up just once. This chain uses TRBV6-8 with TRBJ2-1, with a possible D match to TRBD2 (5 bases). The CDR3 has 12 amino acids. Germline lookup yields CDR1 MNHGY and CDR2 SAAAGT. V was clipped by 2 bases and J by 9 bases, with 8 bases between them. CDR3 in DNA: TGTGCCAGCAGTTACCCGGGGTGTGAGCAGTTCTTC. This encodes CASSYPGCEQFF.

V gene TRBV18 combines with J gene TRBJ2-5; TRBD1 aligns across 10 bases. The CDR3 has 15 amino acids. Unmatched junction bases numbered 5, after V lost 3 bases and J lost 4 bases. Looked up from germline, CDR1 is KGHSH and CDR2 is LQKENI. CDR3 coding DNA: TGTGCCAGCTCACCGCGGGACAGGGGACGAGAGACCCAGTACTTC. It codes for CASSPRDRGRETQYF.

V gene TRBV28 combines with J gene TRBJ2-7; no definite D call. V dropped 4 bases and J dropped 0 bases, with 10 bases sitting between them. The CDR3 consists of 14 residues. In germline, CDR1 is MDHEN, CDR2 SYDVKM. The CDR3: CASSYGINSYEQYF. CDR3 in DNA: TGTGCCAGCAGTTACGGTATTAACTCCTACGAGCAGTACTTC.

This clone occurred once. The chain recombines TRBV27 with TRBJ2-2, with TRBD2 matching over 9 bases. The CDR3 runs to 17 residues. Germline assignment: CDR1 MNHEY and CDR2 SMNVEV (reference sequence). V was pared by 0 bases and J by 3 bases, with 5 bases of the junction left unmatched. For the CDR3, the DNA is TGTGCCAGCAGTTTATCCCTAGCGGGATCGGACACCGGGGAGCTGTTTTTT. It specifies CASSLSLAGSDTGELFF.

This chain uses TRBV15 with TRBJ2-7; D gene unclear. Trimming took 0 bases from V and 2 from J, leaving 8 bases between them. Germline assignment: CDR1 LNHNV and CDR2 YYDKDF (reference sequence). The CDR3 covers 14 residues. The CDR3 protein is CATSRDTLTYEQYF. The DNA of the CDR3 is TGTGCCACCAGCAGAGATACCCTAACCTACGAGCAGTACTTC.

The CDR3 nucleotides are TGTGCCACCCGCCCCGCTAGCGGGGGGGCCGGGGAGCTGTTTTTT. Its protein is CATRPASGGAGELFF. The V gene is TRBV2, the J gene TRBJ2-2, with TRBD2 matching 12 bases. The CDR3 is 15 residues long. Germline V gene data show CDR1 as SNHLY and CDR2 as FYNNEI. J was trimmed by 6 bases and V by 10 bases; bases with no gene match: 9.

On this clone itself: The junction differs from germline at one of its ends, possibly a read error. The V and J genes are TRBV7-7 and TRBJ2-7, with D unresolved. Looked up from germline, CDR1 is SSHAT and CDR2 is FNYEAQ (reference sequence). The length of the CDR3 is 14 residues. The CDR3, as DNA: TGTGCTAGCAGCCCACACCAACTATCCTACGAGCAGTACTTC. Translating gives CASSPHQLSYEQYF.

The V and J genes are TRBV19 and TRBJ2-1, with D hard to call. Trimming stripped 8 bases from V and 0 bases from J, with 8 bases between. This CDR3 has 13 amino acids. CDR1 is LNHDA and CDR2 is SQIVND in the germline V gene (reference sequence). Here the CDR3 reads CASGESSYNEQFF. The CDR3 nucleotides read TGTGCCAGTGGAGAGAGCTCCTACAATGAGCAGTTCTTC.

For this clone: A read error may produce the germline difference seen at one junction end. V and J are TRBV5-8 and TRBJ2-2, with D possibly being TRBD1 (6 bases). The CDR3 contains 19 residues. Germline loops: CDR1 SGHTS, CDR2 YDEGEE. CDR3 DNA: TGTGCCAGCCCCACCCCCTCGTCCAGGGGCATGAGGAACACCGGGGAACTGTTTTTT. It yields the protein CASPTPSSRGMRNTGELFF.

Here the CDR3 reads CASSSLTGTRDTGELFF. DNA for the CDR3: TGTGCCAGCAGCTCCTTAACCGGGACTAGAGACACCGGGGAGCTGTTTTTT. The chain uses TRBV13 and TRBJ2-2, with TRBD2 identical over 8 bases. The V and J ends lost 4 bases and 3 bases, in that order; junction bases with no gene match: 10. Germline CDR1 is PRHDT and CDR2 is FYEKMQ (reference sequence). The CDR3 totals 17 residues. Variable domain in full (rest from reference TRBV13 and TRBJ2-2): AAGVIQSPRHLIKEKRETATLKCYPIPRHDTVYWYQQGPGQDPQFLISFYEKMQSDKGSIPDRFSAQQFSDYHSELNMSSLELGDSALYFCASSSLTGTRDTGELFFGEGSRLTVL.

The chain joins TRBV6-6 to TRBJ2-1, with D possibly matching TRBD2 (6 bases). The CDR3 covers 12 residues. Germline V gives CDR1 MNHNY, CDR2 SVGAGI (reference sequence). Trimming stripped 10 bases from V and 6 bases from J, with 13 bases between. The CDR3 DNA follows: TGTGCCACCGTGACTAGTAGCAATGAGCAGTTCTTC. This encodes CATVTSSNEQFF.

With regard to this clone: As the CDR3 is not closed by the conserved phenylalanine or tryptophan, this likely results from a read error. The limits of the CDR3 on the DNA are not certain, so only TCRdb's listed CDR3 is given. V gene TRBV7-2 combines with J gene TRBJ2-7; the table's D call, TRBD2, was not checked against the DNA. The CDR3 is 10 residues long, ends included. CDR1 and CDR2 (germline): SGHTA, FQGNSA. The chain's CDR3 is CASSLRVRIL.

The chain uses TRBV7-9 and TRBJ1-2; 8 bases are shared with TRBD1. The CDR3 has 16 amino acids. Germline assignment: CDR1 SEHNR and CDR2 FQNEAQ (reference sequence). With V trimmed by 5 bases and J by 1 base, 9 bases remained unmatched. The CDR3 sequence: CASSKNTDRVNYGYTF. The CDR3 DNA reads as TGTGCCAGCAGCAAAAATACGGACAGGGTTAACTATGGCTACACCTTC.

The chain joins TRBV11-2 to TRBJ1-1; 9 positions match TRBD1. Germline V gene data show CDR1 as SGHAT and CDR2 as FQNNGV. The CDR3 totals 15 residues. V shed 3 bases and J 5 bases; nucleotides not matched to a gene: 7. Here the CDR3 reads CASSFGTGIRTEAFF. Here the CDR3 DNA reads TGTGCCAGCAGCTTCGGGACAGGGATCAGGACTGAAGCTTTCTTT.